This is a list of T cell receptor beta chains from one sample in a study of vaccination effects on CD4 cells after COVID-19. Data came from immunoSEQ multiplex PCR; TCRdb stores just in-frame clones and leaves some out. The sample contains tens of thousands of clones, 72% of which appear only once. The antigens for these receptors are not known. Sequencing used CD4+ T cells from PBMCs cultured without peptide, obtained before COVID-19 vaccination. The receptor set was obtained from a human donor who had a prior SARS-CoV-2 infection. Each CDR3 is given without its conserved first and last residue. Each record gives: V gene, D gene, J gene, CDR3 length, CDR3 protein. The D gene is left open where the match is weak.

V: TRBV10-3
D: TRBD1
J: TRBJ2-3
length: 12
CDR3: AISQQGQADTQY

V: TRBV30
D: NA
J: TRBJ2-5
length: 11
CDR3: AWTGSGRETQY

V: TRBV11-2
D: TRBD1
J: TRBJ1-5
length: 10
CDR3: ASSSGGGSQH

V: TRBV30
D: TRBD1
J: TRBJ1-4
length: 11
CDR3: AYEGQGREKLF

V: TRBV28
D: NA
J: TRBJ1-1
length: 10
CDR3: ASRDGNTEAF

V: TRBV3-1/TRBV3-2
D: NA
J: TRBJ1-2
length: 9
CDR3: ASSHREGYT

V: TRBV19
D: TRBD1
J: TRBJ1-2
length: 10
CDR3: ASSTQGTGYT

V: TRBV5-6
D: TRBD1
J: TRBJ2-2
length: 12
CDR3: ASRRDRLVGELF

V: TRBV19
D: TRBD1
J: TRBJ1-5
length: 16
CDR3: ASSRGTGAGLGNQPQH

V: TRBV5-4
D: NA
J: TRBJ2-3
length: 12
CDR3: ASSFTDRTDTQY

V: TRBV20-1
D: NA
J: TRBJ1-3
length: 9
CDR3: SALTGNTIY

V: TRBV18
D: NA
J: TRBJ2-7
length: 11
CDR3: ASSPLSAGEQY

V: TRBV18
D: TRBD1
J: TRBJ2-5
length: 14
CDR3: ASSPPGQGARETQY

V: TRBV9
D: NA
J: TRBJ1-5
length: 15
CDR3: ASSVVSRGRGSQPQH

V: TRBV7-9
D: NA
J: TRBJ2-7
length: 12
CDR3: ASSYSGTIYEQY

V: TRBV10-3
D: TRBD2
J: TRBJ2-3
length: 15
CDR3: AISGPRGGGTLDTQY

V: TRBV6-2/TRBV6-3
D: NA
J: TRBJ2-7
length: 11
CDR3: ASSYRGTGGQY

V: TRBV2
D: NA
J: TRBJ1-3
length: 12
CDR3: ASSATLSGNTIY

V: TRBV7-9
D: NA
J: TRBJ2-5
length: 10
CDR3: ASRRGGETQY

V: TRBV4-2
D: NA
J: TRBJ1-5
length: 12
CDR3: ASSQDRLDQPQH

V: TRBV7-6
D: TRBD2
J: TRBJ2-1
length: 13
CDR3: ASSRSGGGTNEQF

V: TRBV19
D: TRBD2
J: TRBJ2-7
length: 17
CDR3: ASSIQPASLAGVSNEQY

V: TRBV6-1
D: TRBD1
J: TRBJ1-4
length: 14
CDR3: ASSDLLGTENEKLF

V: TRBV2
D: TRBD2
J: TRBJ2-7
length: 13
CDR3: ASSELAMSSYEQY

V: TRBV18
D: TRBD1
J: TRBJ1-1
length: 12
CDR3: ASSPQTGEYEAF

V: TRBV11-2
D: NA
J: TRBJ1-2
length: 12
CDR3: ASSLVHNQHGYT

V: TRBV4-3
D: NA
J: TRBJ2-4
length: 15
CDR3: ASSQLPGLSAKNIQY

V: TRBV23-1
D: TRBD1
J: TRBJ2-5
length: 16
CDR3: ASSLNPPGQTNQETQY

V: TRBV27
D: TRBD1
J: TRBJ1-4
length: 16
CDR3: ASSLGTGQGATNEKLF

V: TRBV20-1
D: NA
J: TRBJ1-2
length: 9
CDR3: SAWTRYGYT

V: TRBV7-2
D: NA
J: TRBJ1-2
length: 15
CDR3: ASSRLGASTSRYGYT

V: TRBV5-5
D: NA
J: TRBJ1-2
length: 13
CDR3: ASSLNPGSGYGYT

V: TRBV9
D: NA
J: TRBJ2-2
length: 13
CDR3: ASSVLGGITGELF

V: TRBV6-2/TRBV6-3
D: NA
J: TRBJ2-7
length: 14
CDR3: ASSYNRGKVRNEQY

V: TRBV7-2
D: NA
J: TRBJ2-5
length: 10
CDR3: ASSSYQETQY

V: TRBV5-1
D: TRBD2
J: TRBJ2-1
length: 13
CDR3: ASSLGGGYYNEQF

V: TRBV6-5
D: NA
J: TRBJ1-1
length: 13
CDR3: ASSTSWGPNTEAF

V: TRBV5-8
D: TRBD1
J: TRBJ2-5
length: 13
CDR3: ASSPGQGVWETQY

V: TRBV19
D: TRBD2
J: TRBJ2-3
length: 16
CDR3: ASMASGRAVLFSDTQY

V: TRBV7-8
D: NA
J: TRBJ2-6
length: 12
CDR3: ASNQRGGANVLT

V: TRBV18
D: NA
J: TRBJ1-2
length: 12
CDR3: ASSPVSGNYGYT

V: TRBV10-1
D: TRBD2
J: TRBJ2-2
length: 13
CDR3: ARRTSGGCTGELF

V: TRBV18
D: NA
J: TRBJ1-1
length: 14
CDR3: ASSLIRPSSGTEAF

V: TRBV4-2
D: NA
J: TRBJ2-4
length: 11
CDR3: ASSQRVRDIQY

V: TRBV3-1/TRBV3-2
D: TRBD1
J: TRBJ1-2
length: 10
CDR3: ASSPQGGGYT

V: TRBV30
D: NA
J: TRBJ2-1
length: 15
CDR3: AWRPTQGLLSYNEQF

V: TRBV7-9
D: TRBD2
J: TRBJ2-5
length: 14
CDR3: ASSLVGSGGQETQY